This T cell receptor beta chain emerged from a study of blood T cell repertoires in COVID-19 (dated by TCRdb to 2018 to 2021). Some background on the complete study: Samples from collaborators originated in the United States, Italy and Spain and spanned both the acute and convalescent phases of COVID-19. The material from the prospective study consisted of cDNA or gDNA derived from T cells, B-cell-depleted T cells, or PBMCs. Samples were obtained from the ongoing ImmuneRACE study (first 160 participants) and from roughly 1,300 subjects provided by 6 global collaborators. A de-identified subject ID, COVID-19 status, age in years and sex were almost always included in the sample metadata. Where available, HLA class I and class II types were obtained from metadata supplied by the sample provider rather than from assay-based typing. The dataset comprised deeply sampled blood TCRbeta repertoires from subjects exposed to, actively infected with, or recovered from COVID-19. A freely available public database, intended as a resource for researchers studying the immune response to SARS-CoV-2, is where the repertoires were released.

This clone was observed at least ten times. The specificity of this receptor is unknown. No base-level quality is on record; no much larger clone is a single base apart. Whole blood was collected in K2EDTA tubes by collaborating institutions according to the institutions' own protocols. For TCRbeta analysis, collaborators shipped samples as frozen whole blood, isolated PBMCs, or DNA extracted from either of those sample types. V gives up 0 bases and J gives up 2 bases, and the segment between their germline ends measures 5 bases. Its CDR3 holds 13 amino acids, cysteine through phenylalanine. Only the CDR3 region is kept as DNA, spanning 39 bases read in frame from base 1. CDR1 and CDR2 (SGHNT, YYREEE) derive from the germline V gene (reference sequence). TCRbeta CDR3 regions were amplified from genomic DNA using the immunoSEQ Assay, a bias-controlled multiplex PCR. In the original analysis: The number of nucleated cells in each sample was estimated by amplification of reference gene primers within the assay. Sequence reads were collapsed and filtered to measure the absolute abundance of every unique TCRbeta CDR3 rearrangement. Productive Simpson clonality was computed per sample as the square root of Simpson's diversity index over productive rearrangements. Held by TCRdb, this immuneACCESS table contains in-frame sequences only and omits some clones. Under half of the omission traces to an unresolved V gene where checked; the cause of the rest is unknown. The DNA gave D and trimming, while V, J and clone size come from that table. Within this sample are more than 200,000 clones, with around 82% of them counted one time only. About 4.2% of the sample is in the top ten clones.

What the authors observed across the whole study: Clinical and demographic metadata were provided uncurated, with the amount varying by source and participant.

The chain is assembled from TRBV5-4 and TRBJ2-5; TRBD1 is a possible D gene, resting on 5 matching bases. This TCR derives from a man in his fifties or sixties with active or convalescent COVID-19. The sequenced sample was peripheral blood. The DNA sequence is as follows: TGTGCCAGCAGCTTGGGACAGCAAGAGACCCAGTACTTC. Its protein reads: CASSLGQQETQYF.